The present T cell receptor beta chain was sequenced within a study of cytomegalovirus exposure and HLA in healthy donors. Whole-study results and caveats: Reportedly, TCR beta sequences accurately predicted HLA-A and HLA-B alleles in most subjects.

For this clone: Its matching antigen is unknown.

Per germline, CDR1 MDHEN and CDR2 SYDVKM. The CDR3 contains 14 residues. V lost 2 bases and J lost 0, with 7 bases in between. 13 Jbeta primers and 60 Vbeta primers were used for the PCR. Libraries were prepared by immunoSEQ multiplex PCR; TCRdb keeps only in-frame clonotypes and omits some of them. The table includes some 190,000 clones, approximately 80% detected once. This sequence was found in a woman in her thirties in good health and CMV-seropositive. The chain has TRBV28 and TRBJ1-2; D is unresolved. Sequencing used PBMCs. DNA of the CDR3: TGTGCCAGCAGTTTAGGGGAGCCTAACTATGGCTACACCTTC. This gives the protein CASSLGEPNYGYTF.